What follows is one TCR beta chain and its context. No antigen is known for it. The sample holds no much larger clone one base away, and base qualities are not on file. These data come from a study of T cells after yellow fever vaccination (dated by TCRdb to the late 2010s). As for the study more broadly: The SMART-Seq v4 Ultra Low Input RNA kit was used to prepare libraries from fractions with low cell numbers. To follow T-cell clones before and after both primary and booster YFV17D yellow fever vaccination, bulk TCR alpha and beta repertoires underwent longitudinal sequencing. The cohort comprised two healthy male donors, one aged 18 to 29 and one aged 30 to 39 years. Blood was drawn at multiple timepoints before and after primary and secondary immunization, with bulk PBMC replicates and cell subsets isolated.

What the work shows at the level of the full study, not this receptor alone: Compared with the primary T-cell response, the secondary T-cell response was weaker but faster, peaking on day 5 rather than day 15. A small fraction of clonotypes appeared in both the CD4 and CD8 compartments, likely as a result of convergent recombination. The study included only a couple of donors, which limits how far the findings can be generalized. After the booster, most clones that had expanded after primary vaccination were detected again (approximately 97% of CD4 and more than 85% of CD8), suggesting broad maintenance of memory. Computational filtering was required because FACS-sorted repertoires could contain abundant contaminating clonotypes from the bulk population.

Inclusive of the bounding cysteine and phenylalanine, the CDR3 is 12 residues long. Only CDR3 DNA remains: 36 bases, in frame from the first base. Taken from the germline V gene, the CDR1 and CDR2 loops are ENHRY and SYGVKD. V gives up 8 bases and J gives up 4 bases, and the segment between their germline ends measures 11 bases. The listed sequencing device is Illumina NovaSeq 6000. Synthesis of TCR cDNA relied on 5'RACE template switching, a step that introduced a universal primer site along with unique molecular identifiers. Priming of cDNA synthesis was performed from both the TCR alpha and TCR beta constant segments. Library amplification used two PCR steps, and the second PCR step added sample barcodes and sequencing adapters. Libraries were sequenced on Illumina HiSeq 2500 (2x100 bp) or NovaSeq (2x150 bp). On the authors' methods: Demultiplexing of reads and collapsing into UMI consensus sequences were performed with MIGEC, and V(D)J alignment was carried out with MiXCR. Using edgeR on replicate PBMC samples, clonotypes were called vaccine-responding if FDR was below 0.01 and the log2 fold change was above 5 up to day 15. Bulk clonotypes were assigned CD4 or CD8 identity according to which sequenced CD4 or CD8 repertoire held them at higher abundance. The public reads were quality trimmed at Q25 with fastp and then assembled into clones with MiXCR by TCRdb, keeping productive beta chains. Each record represents a unique CDR3 protein, reported with the most common genes and DNA among its rows. TCRdb's processing, not the authors', yielded these V and J calls. This sample gives a few hundred thousand distinct CDR3 sequences in total; roughly 3.9% of them show up just once. Of the sample, 20% to 25% is held by the ten largest clones.

Taken with the paper, the label for treatment or condition translates to: live attenuated yellow fever vaccine strain. At every blood-draw timepoint, two biological replicates of bulk PBMCs were collected. PBMCs were isolated from peripheral blood using a standard Ficoll-Paque protocol. RNA was extracted with TriZol from bulk PBMCs, CD4 and CD8 fractions, and dextramer-positive and dextramer-negative fractions. Specimen: PBMCs, collected 5 days after the yellow fever booster vaccination. The chain is encoded by TRBV10-3 joined to TRBJ1-1; too little of a D gene remains to name it. The sequence was obtained from a young man who received the YFV17D yellow fever vaccine. The bases read TGTGCCATCTCTAACGGTACCACTGAAGCTTTCTTT. It codes for CAISNGTTEAFF.